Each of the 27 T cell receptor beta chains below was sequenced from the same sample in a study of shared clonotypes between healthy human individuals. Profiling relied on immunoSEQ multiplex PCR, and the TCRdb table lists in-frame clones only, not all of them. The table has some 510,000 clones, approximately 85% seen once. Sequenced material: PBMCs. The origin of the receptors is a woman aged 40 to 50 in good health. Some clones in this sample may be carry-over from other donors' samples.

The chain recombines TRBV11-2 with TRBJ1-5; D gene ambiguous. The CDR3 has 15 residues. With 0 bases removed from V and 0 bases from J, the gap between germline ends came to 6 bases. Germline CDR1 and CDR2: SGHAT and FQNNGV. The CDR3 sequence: CASSLDTDSNQPQHF. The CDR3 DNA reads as TGTGCCAGCAGCTTAGATACGGATAGCAATCAGCCCCAGCATTTT.

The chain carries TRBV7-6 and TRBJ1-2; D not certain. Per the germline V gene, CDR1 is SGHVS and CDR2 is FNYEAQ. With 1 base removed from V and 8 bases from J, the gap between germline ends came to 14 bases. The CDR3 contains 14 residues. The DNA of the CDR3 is TGTGCCAGCAGCTTAGGCGGCCCCGCGGGGGGCTACACCTTC. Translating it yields CASSLGGPAGGYTF.

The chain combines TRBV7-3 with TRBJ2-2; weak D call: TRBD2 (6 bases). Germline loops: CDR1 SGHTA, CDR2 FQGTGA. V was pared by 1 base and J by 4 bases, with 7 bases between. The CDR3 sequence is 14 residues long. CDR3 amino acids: CASSLMRGTGELFF. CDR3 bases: TGTGCCAGCAGCTTAATGCGGGGCACCGGGGAGCTGTTTTTT.

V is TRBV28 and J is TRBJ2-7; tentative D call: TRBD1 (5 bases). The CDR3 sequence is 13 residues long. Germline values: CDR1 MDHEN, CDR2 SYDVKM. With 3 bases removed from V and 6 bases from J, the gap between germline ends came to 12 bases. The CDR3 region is CASSLGQSAEQYF. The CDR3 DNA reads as TGTGCCAGCAGTTTGGGGCAAAGCGCCGAGCAGTACTTC.

The CDR3 here is CASSLKAGQDYGYTF. The CDR3 DNA reads TGCGCCAGCAGCTTGAAGGCAGGGCAGGACTATGGCTACACCTTC. The V call is TRBV5-1, the J call TRBJ1-2; the D gene is possibly TRBD1 (5 bases). The CDR3 contains 15 residues. Trimming pared 1 base from V and 3 bases from J, leaving 13 bases between. The germline gives CDR1 SGHRS, CDR2 YFSETQ.

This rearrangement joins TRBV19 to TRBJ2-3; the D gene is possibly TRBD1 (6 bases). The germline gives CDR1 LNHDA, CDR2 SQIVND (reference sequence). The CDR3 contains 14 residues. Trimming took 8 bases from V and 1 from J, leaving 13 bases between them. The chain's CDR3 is CASQQGPRTDTQYF. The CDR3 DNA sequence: TGTGCCAGTCAACAGGGACCACGCACAGATACGCAGTATTTT. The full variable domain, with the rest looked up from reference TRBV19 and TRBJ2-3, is DGGITQSPKYLFRKEGQNVTLSCEQNLNHDAMYWYRQDPGQGLRLIYYSQIVNDFQKGDIAEGYSVSREKKESFPLTVTSAQKNPTAFYLCASQQGPRTDTQYFGPGTRLTVL.

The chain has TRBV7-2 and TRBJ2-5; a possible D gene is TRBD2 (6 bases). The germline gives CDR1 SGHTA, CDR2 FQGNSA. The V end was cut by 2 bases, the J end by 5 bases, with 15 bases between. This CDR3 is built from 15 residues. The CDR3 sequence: CASSLNPGVGETQYF. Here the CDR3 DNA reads TGTGCCAGCAGCTTAAACCCGGGAGTAGGGGAGACCCAGTACTTC.

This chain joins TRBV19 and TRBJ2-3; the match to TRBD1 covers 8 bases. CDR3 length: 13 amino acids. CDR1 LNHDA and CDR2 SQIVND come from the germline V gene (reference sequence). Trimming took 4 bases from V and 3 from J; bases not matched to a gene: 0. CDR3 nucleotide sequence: TGTGCCAGTAGTAGGACAGGGACAGATACGCAGTATTTT. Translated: CASSRTGTDTQYF.

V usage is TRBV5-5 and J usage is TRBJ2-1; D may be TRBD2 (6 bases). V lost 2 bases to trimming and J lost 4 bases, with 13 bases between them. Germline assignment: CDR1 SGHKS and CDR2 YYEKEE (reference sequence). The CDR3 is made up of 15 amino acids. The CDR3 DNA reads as TGTGCCAGCAGCTTTCTAGCGAGCCTGTACAATGAGCAGTTCTTC. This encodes CASSFLASLYNEQFF.

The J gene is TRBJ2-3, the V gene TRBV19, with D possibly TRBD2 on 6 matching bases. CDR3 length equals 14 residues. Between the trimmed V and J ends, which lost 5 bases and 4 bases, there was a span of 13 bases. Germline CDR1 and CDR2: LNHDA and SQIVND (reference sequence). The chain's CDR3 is CASSPRGLADTQYF. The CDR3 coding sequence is TGTGCCAGTAGTCCACGGGGGTTGGCAGATACGCAGTATTTT.

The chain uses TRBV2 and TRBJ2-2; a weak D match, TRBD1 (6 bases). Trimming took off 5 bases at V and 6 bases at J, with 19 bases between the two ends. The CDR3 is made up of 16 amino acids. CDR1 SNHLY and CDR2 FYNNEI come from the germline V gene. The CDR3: CASSTTGTYLPGELFF. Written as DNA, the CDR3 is TGTGCCAGCAGTACCACCGGGACATATCTCCCCGGGGAGCTGTTTTTT.

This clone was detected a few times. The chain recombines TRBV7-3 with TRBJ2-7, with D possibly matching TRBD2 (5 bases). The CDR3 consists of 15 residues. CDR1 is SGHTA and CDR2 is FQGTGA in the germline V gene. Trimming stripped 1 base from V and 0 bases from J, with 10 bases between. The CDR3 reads CASSLIPGNSYEQYF. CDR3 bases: TGTGCCAGCAGCTTAATACCGGGGAACTCCTACGAGCAGTACTTC.

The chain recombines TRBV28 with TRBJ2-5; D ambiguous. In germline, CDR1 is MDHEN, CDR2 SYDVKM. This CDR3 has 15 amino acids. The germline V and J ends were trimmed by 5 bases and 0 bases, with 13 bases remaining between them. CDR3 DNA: TGTGCCAGCAGTAAGGGCCCCGCCCACCAAGAGACCCAGTACTTC. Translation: CASSKGPAHQETQYF.

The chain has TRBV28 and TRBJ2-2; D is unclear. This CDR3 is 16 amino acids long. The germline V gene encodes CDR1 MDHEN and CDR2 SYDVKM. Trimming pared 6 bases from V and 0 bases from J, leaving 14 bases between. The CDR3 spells CASSPDSKSNTGELFF. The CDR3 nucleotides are TGTGCCAGCAGCCCTGACTCGAAATCGAACACCGGGGAGCTGTTTTTT. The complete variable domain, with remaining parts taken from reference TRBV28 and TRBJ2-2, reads DVKVTQSSRYLVKRTGEKVFLECVQDMDHENMFWYRQDPGLGLRLIYFSYDVKMKEKGDIPEGYSVSREKKERFSLILESASTNQTSMYLCASSPDSKSNTGELFFGEGSRLTVL.

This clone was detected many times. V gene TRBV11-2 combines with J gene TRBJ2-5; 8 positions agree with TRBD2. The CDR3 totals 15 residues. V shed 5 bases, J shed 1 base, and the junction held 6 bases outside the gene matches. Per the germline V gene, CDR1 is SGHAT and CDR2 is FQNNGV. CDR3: CASSRGGRTQETQYF. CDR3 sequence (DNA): TGTGCCAGCAGCCGGGGGGGGCGGACCCAAGAGACCCAGTACTTC. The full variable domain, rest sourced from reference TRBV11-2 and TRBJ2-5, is EAGVAQSPRYKIIEKRQSVAFWCNPISGHATLYWYQQILGQGPKLLIQFQNNGVVDDSQLPKDRFSAERLKGVDSTLKIQPAKLEDSAVYLCASSRGGRTQETQYFGPGTRLLVL.

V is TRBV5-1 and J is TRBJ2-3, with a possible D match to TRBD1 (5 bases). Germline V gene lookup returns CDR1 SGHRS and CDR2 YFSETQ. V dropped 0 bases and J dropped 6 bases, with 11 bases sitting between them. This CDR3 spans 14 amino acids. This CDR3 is CASSLARVFDTQYF. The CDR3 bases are TGCGCCAGCAGCTTGGCCAGGGTATTTGATACGCAGTATTTT.

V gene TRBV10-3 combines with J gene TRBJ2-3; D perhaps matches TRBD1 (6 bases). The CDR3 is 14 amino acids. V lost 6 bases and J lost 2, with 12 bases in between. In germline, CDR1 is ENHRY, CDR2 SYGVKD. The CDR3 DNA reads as TGTGCCATCAGGCGGACAGCTGACACAGATACGCAGTATTTT. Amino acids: CAIRRTADTDTQYF.

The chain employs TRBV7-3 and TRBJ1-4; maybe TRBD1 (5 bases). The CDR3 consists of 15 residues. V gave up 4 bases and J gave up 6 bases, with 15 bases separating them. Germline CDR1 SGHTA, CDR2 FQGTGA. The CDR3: CASSSADVGDEKLFF. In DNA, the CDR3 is TGTGCCAGCAGCTCTGCGGACGTGGGGGATGAAAAACTGTTTTTT.

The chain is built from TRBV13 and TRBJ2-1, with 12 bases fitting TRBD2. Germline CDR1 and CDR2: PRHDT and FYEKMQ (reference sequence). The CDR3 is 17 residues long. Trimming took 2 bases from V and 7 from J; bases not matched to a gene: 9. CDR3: CASSLWLRLAGGNEQFF. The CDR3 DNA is TGTGCCAGCAGCTTATGGCTCAGGCTAGCGGGAGGGAATGAGCAGTTCTTC.

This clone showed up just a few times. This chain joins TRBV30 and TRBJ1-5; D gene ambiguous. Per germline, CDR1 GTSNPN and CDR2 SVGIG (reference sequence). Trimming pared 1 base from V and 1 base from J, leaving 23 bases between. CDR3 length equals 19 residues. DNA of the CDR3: TGTGCCTGGAGTGCGATGAGACACCGCGGCCCTAGGAGCAATCAGCCCCAGCATTTT. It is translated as CAWSAMRHRGPRSNQPQHF.

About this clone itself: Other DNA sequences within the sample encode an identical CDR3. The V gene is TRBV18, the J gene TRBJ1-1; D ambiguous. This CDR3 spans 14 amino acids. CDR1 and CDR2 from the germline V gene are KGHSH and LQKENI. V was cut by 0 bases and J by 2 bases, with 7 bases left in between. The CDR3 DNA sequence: TGTGCCAGCTCACCACCGTCCGGTAACACTGAAGCTTTCTTT. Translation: CASSPPSGNTEAFF.

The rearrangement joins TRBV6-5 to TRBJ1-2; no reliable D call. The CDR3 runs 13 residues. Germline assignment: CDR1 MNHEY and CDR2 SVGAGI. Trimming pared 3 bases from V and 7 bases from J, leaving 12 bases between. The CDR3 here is CASSYGREVGYTF. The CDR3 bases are TGTGCCAGCAGTTATGGTAGGGAAGTTGGCTACACCTTC.

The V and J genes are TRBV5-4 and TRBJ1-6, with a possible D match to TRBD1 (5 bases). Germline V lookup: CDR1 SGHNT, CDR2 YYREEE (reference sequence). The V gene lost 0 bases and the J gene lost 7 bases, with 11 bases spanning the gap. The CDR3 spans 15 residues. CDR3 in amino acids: CASSLGGAGNSPLHF. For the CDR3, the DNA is TGTGCCAGCAGCTTGGGAGGGGCTGGAAATTCACCCCTCCACTTT.

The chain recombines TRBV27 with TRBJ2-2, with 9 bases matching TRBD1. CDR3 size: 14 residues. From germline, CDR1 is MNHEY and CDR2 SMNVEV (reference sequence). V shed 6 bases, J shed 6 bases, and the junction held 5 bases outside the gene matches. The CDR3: CASRVQGAAGELFF. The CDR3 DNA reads TGTGCCAGCAGGGTACAGGGGGCTGCCGGGGAGCTGTTTTTT.

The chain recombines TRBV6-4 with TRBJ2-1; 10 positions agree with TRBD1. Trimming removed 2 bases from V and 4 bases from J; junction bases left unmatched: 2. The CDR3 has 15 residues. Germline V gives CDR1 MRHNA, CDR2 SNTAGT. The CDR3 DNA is TGTGCCAGCAGTGACGGGACAGGGGAATACAATGAGCAGTTCTTC. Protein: CASSDGTGEYNEQFF.

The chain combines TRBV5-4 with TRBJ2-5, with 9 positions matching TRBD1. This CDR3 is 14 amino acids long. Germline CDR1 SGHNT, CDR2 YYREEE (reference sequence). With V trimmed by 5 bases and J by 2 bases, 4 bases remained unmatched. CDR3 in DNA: TGTGCCAGCAGACCGGACAGGGGTCAAGAGACCCAGTACTTC. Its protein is CASRPDRGQETQYF.

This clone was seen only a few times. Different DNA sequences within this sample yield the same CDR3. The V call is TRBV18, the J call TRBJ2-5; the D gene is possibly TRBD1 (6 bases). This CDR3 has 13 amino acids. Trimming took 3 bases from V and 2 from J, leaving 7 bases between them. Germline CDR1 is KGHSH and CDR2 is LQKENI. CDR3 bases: TGTGCCAGCTCACCCGGGACACAAGAGACCCAGTACTTC. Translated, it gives CASSPGTQETQYF. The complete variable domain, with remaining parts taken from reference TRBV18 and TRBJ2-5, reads NAGVMQNPRHLVRRRGQEARLRCSPMKGHSHVYWYRQLPEEGLKFMVYLQKENIIDESGMPKERFSAEFPKEGPSILRIQQVVRGDSAAYFCASSPGTQETQYFGPGTRLLVL.